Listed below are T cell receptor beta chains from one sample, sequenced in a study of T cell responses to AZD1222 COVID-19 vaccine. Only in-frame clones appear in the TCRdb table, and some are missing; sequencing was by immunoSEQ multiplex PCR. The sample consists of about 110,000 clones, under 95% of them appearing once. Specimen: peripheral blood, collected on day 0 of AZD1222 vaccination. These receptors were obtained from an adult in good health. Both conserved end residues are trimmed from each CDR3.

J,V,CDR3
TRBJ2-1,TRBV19,ASSIGSYYNEQF
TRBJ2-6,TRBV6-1,ASSEALGHRSGANVLT
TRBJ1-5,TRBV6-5,ASRRTGRSNQPQH
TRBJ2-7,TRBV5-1,ASSSKFPSGSGGTYEQY
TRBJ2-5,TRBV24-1,ATSDPRGVETQY
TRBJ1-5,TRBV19,ASSPQGWQPQH
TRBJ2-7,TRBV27,ASSRPGLAGGPFGEQY
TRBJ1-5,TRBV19,ASSIWVHQPQH
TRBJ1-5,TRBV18,ASSDGTGAYHQPQH
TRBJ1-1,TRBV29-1,SAPGPGGIPEAF
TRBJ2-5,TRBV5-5,ASSLVPSETQY
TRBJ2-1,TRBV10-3,AISEQLGQSKGQF
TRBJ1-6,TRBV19,ASSIVGASSPLH
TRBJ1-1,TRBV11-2,ASSLGQGNMNTEAF
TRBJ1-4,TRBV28,ASSLTRPSGEKLF
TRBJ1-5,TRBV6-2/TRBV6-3,ASSDLDLGHQPQH
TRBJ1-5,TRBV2,ASSETDRKGNQPQH
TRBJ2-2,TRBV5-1,ASSRPTTEITGELF
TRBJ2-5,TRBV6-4,ASSGYSTGPAGETQY
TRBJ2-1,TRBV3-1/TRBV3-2,ASSQEGRNEQF
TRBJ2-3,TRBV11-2,ASSLGGGFADTQY
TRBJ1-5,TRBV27,ASSFQGPSGQPQH
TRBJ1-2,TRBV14,ASSQDELSEMGEDGYT
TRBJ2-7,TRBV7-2,ASSRLATGRVEQY
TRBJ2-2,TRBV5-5,ASSALQGENTGELF
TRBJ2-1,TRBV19,ASSKLAGGGSNNEQF
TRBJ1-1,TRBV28,ASSPPQGTEAF
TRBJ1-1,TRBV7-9,ASSLSRPEAF
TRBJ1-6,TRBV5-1,ASSLDGAGSSSPLH
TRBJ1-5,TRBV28,ATIRAVYSNQPQH
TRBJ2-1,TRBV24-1,ATSDHRGGHYNEQF
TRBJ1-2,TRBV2,ASSERRGPFEGYT
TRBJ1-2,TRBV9,ASSVGGTSYGYT
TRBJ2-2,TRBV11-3,ASSFVGGASGELF
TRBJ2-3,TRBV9,ASSGNLGQRGVTDTQY
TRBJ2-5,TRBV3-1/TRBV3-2,ASSHELVQETQY
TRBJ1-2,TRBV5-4,ASSLAGIEYGYT
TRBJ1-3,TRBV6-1,ASSSGQGGNTIY
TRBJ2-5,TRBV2,AGSGEETQY
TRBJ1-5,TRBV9,ASSVGQFSNQPQH
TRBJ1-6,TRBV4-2,ASSQLTGSGSPLH